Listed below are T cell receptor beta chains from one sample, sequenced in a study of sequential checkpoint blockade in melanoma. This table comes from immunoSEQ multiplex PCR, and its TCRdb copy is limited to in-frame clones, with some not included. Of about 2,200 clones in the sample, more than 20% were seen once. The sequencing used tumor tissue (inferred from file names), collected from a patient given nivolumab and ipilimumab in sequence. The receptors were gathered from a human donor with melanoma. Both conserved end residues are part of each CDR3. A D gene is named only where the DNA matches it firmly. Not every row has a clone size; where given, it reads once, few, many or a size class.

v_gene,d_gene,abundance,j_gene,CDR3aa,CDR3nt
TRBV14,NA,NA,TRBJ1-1,CASSLRQVSTEAFF,TGTGCCAGCAGCCTTCGACAGGTTTCAACTGAAGCTTTCTTT
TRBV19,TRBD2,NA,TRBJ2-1,CASSQAGNEQFF,TGTGCCAGTAGTCAAGCGGGAAATGAGCAGTTCTTC
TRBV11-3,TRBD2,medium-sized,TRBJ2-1,CASSNPTSGRDSEQFF,TGTGCCAGCAGCAACCCGACTAGCGGGAGGGATAGTGAGCAGTTCTTC
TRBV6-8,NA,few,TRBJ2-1,CASSSPGHRAAGSYNEQFF,TGTGCCAGCAGTTCCCCGGGACACCGTGCAGCGGGCTCCTACAATGAGCAGTTCTTC
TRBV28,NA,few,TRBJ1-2,CASIGIANYGYTF,TGTGCCAGCATTGGCATAGCTAACTATGGCTACACCTTC
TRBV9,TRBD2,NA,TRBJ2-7,CASSIAGWEQYF,TGTGCCAGCAGTATAGCGGGATGGGAGCAGTACTTC
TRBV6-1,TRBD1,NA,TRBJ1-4,CASSEGTGYEKLFF,TGTGCCAGCAGTGAAGGGACAGGGTATGAAAAACTGTTTTTT
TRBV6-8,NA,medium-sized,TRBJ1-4,CASSPVIVTLNEKLFF,TGTGCCAGCAGTCCTGTCATAGTTACCTTGAATGAAAAACTGTTTTTT
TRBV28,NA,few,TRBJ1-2,CASSFLGRSDYGYTF,TGTGCCAGCAGTTTCTTAGGACGGAGCGACTATGGCTACACCTTC
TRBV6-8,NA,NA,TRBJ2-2,CASKEELALNTGELFF,TGTGCCAGCAAAGAGGAACTAGCCCTGAACACCGGGGAGCTGTTTTTT
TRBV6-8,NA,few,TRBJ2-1,CASSPLGGHNEQFF,TGTGCCAGCAGCCCCTTAGGGGGGCACAATGAGCAGTTCTTC
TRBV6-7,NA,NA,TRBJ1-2,CATDGYYGYTF,TGTGCCACCGACGGCTACTATGGCTACACCTTC
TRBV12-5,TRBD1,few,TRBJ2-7,CASNAGQGSYEQYF,TGTGCCAGCAATGCGGGACAGGGATCCTACGAGCAGTACTTC
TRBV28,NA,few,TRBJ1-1,CASSPPQVGRAFF,TGTGCCAGCAGTCCCCCTCAGGTGGGAAGAGCTTTCTTT
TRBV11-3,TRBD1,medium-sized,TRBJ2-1,CASSNRDSYNEQFF,TGTGCCAGCAGCAACCGGGACAGTTACAATGAGCAGTTCTTC
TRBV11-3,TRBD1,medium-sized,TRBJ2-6,CASSPGQGTSGANVLTF,TGTGCCAGCAGCCCCGGACAGGGAACTTCTGGGGCCAACGTCCTGACTTTC
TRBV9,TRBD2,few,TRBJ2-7,CASSVDEKLAGVEQYF,TGTGCCAGCAGCGTAGACGAGAAACTAGCGGGAGTTGAGCAGTACTTC
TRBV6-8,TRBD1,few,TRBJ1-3,CASSKWSTGPAGTIYF,TGTGCCAGCAGTAAATGGTCGACAGGGCCTGCGGGCACCATATATTTT
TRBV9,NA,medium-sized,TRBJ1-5,CASSITQGRGHSNQPQHF,TGTGCCAGCAGCATCACACAGGGCAGGGGACATAGCAATCAGCCCCAGCATTTT
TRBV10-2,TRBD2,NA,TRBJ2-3,CASSESHQREYVDTQYF,TGCGCCAGCAGTGAGTCCCACCAGCGGGAGTATGTAGATACGCAGTATTTT
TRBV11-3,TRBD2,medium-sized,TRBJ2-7,CASSFVRLAQKGEQYF,TGTGCCAGCAGCTTTGTCCGACTAGCCCAGAAGGGAGAGCAGTACTTC
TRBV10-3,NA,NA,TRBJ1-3,CAISEQGRSGNTIYF,TGTGCCATCAGTGAGCAGGGGAGGTCAGGAAACACCATATATTTT
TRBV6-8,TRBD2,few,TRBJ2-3,CASSYSLGRARDTQYF,TGTGCCAGCAGTTACTCGCTCGGGAGGGCCAGAGATACGCAGTATTTT
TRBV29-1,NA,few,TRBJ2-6,CSVETGGANVLTF,TGCAGCGTGGAAACAGGGGGGGCCAACGTCCTGACTTTC
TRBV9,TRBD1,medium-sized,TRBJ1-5,CASSATGLGQPQHF,TGTGCCAGCAGCGCGACAGGGCTAGGACAGCCCCAGCATTTT
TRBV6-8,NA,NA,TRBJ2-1,CASSASWDDSSYNEQFF,TGTGCCAGCAGCGCTTCCTGGGACGACAGCTCCTACAATGAGCAGTTCTTC
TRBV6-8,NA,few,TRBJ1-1,CASSHTGPRGFGTEAFF,TGTGCCAGCAGTCACACAGGACCCAGGGGATTCGGCACTGAAGCTTTCTTT
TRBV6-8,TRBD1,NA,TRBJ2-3,CASSYRTGGSDTQYF,TGTGCCAGCAGTTACCGGACAGGGGGCTCAGATACGCAGTATTTT
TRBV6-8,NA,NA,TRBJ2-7,CASTKGASSSYEQYF,TGTGCCAGCACCAAAGGGGCCAGCAGCTCCTACGAGCAGTACTTC
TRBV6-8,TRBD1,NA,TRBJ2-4,CASSPTGKNIQYF,TGTGCCAGCAGCCCGACAGGGAAAAACATTCAGTACTTC